The next 25 T cell receptor beta chains were all read from a single sample in a study of T cell responses to AZD1222 COVID-19 vaccine. Measured with immunoSEQ multiplex PCR; TCRdb has only the in-frame clones, and not every one. Among 110,000 to 150,000 clones listed, 91% were seen once. This sample comprised peripheral blood, obtained on day 0 of AZD1222 vaccination. The receptors derive from an adult in good health.

This clone has more than one count but fewer than ten. V is TRBV5-4 and J is TRBJ1-6; no clear D. The V end lost 0 bases, the J end lost 8 bases, and 12 bases lay between the germline ends. The length of the CDR3 is 15 residues. The V gene's germline CDR1 is SGHNT and CDR2 YYREEE (reference sequence). The CDR3, as DNA: TGTGCCAGCAGCTTGGCGCCTTCGGGGTATTCACCCCTCCACTTT. Amino acid sequence: CASSLAPSGYSPLHF.

Regarding this clone: Other DNA sequences from this sample encode an identical CDR3 as well. This chain links TRBV10-3 with TRBJ1-6; D gene unclear. Germline lookup yields CDR1 ENHRY and CDR2 SYGVKD. Trimming shortened V by 9 bases and J by 9 bases, and 12 bases separated the two germline ends. There are 12 residues in the CDR3. The CDR3 sequence is CAIGPEGSPLHF. The CDR3 nucleotides are TGTGCCATAGGACCGGAAGGTTCACCCCTCCACTTT.

This chain joins TRBV6-6 and TRBJ2-5; a weak D match, TRBD1 (5 bases). Trimming shortened V by 5 bases and J by 5 bases, and 12 bases separated the two germline ends. The length of the CDR3 is 13 residues. Germline CDR1 is MNHNY and CDR2 is SVGAGI (reference sequence). The CDR3 protein is CASSRGPGETQYF. CDR3 nucleotides: TGTGCCAGCAGTAGGGGCCCCGGGGAGACCCAGTACTTC.

The chain has TRBV19 and TRBJ1-2, with 11 bases that match TRBD1. V lost 1 base, J lost 0 bases, and 4 bases stayed unmatched. The CDR3 consists of 17 residues. Germline V CDR1 and CDR2: LNHDA, SQIVND (reference sequence). In DNA, the CDR3 is TGTGCCAGTAGTATAGGGCGGGACAGGGGGACTAACTATGGCTACACCTTC. This sequence encodes CASSIGRDRGTNYGYTF. Full variable domain (missing parts from reference TRBV19 and TRBJ1-2): DGGITQSPKYLFRKEGQNVTLSCEQNLNHDAMYWYRQDPGQGLRLIYYSQIVNDFQKGDIAEGYSVSREKKESFPLTVTSAQKNPTAFYLCASSIGRDRGTNYGYTFGSGTRLTVV.

This rearrangement joins TRBV4-1 to TRBJ2-7; D is undetermined. V was cut by 8 bases and J by 1 base, with 9 bases left in between. The CDR3 is made up of 12 amino acids. CDR1 MGHRA and CDR2 YSYEKL come from the germline V gene. The CDR3 is CASSGLSYEQYF. The CDR3 DNA is TGCGCCAGCTCCGGTCTTTCCTACGAGCAGTACTTC.

The chain recombines TRBV5-4 with TRBJ2-5, with D possibly being TRBD1 (7 bases). The germline CDR1 and CDR2 sequences are SGHNT and YYREEE (reference sequence). The CDR3 totals 14 residues. Trimming stripped 5 bases from V and 2 bases from J, with 13 bases between. This chain's CDR3 is CASRDRRGQETQYF. The CDR3 nucleotides read TGTGCCAGCAGGGACAGGAGGGGACAAGAGACCCAGTACTTC.

The rearrangement links TRBV13 to TRBJ2-7, with TRBD1 matching over 7 bases. After removal of 5 bases from V and 9 bases from J, the junction contained 7 bases not matched to a gene. Germline CDR1 is PRHDT and CDR2 is FYEKMQ (reference sequence). This CDR3 comprises 12 residues. CDR3 sequence: CASSIDREGQYF. CDR3 bases: TGTGCCAGCAGCATTGACAGGGAAGGGCAGTACTTC.

This clone was observed once. The chain uses TRBV5-1 and TRBJ1-5; no clear D. Germline-derived CDR1 and CDR2 are SGHRS and YFSETQ. The ends were cut back, 0 bases at V and 11 bases at J, with 12 bases in the middle. There are 13 residues in the CDR3. Written as DNA, the CDR3 is TGCGCCAGCAGCTTGGATATCGGAAATTCCCAGCATTTT. Encoded protein: CASSLDIGNSQHF.

The chain links TRBV14 to TRBJ2-7; 10 bases agree with TRBD1. CDR3 length equals 14 residues. Germline V gene data show CDR1 as SGHDN and CDR2 as FVKESK. V shed 4 bases, J shed 5 bases, and the junction held 5 bases outside the gene matches. The CDR3 is CASSRGGQGHEQYF. The CDR3 bases are TGTGCCAGCAGCCGGGGGGGACAGGGGCACGAGCAGTACTTC.

The gene calls are TRBV5-1 and TRBJ2-1; 7 bases are a match to TRBD2. Germline lookup yields CDR1 SGHRS and CDR2 YFSETQ. The CDR3 totals 13 residues. Trimming removed 3 bases from V and 7 bases from J; junction bases left unmatched: 4. The CDR3 here is CASSWGGVNEQFF. In DNA form, the CDR3 reads TGCGCCAGCAGCTGGGGAGGGGTAAATGAGCAGTTCTTC.

This CDR3 reads CASSVGQGGVDEQYF. CDR3 coding DNA: TGTGCCAGCAGCGTAGGTCAGGGAGGGGTTGACGAGCAGTACTTC. This chain joins TRBV9 and TRBJ2-7, with 7 positions matching TRBD2. Trimming took 0 bases from V and 5 from J; bases not matched to a gene: 8. The CDR3 length is 15 residues. Per germline, CDR1 SGDLS and CDR2 YYNGEE.

The rearrangement links TRBV5-4 to TRBJ2-2; D gene uncertain. This CDR3 has 14 residues. V lost 2 bases and J 1 base, leaving 6 bases between the germline ends. Per germline, CDR1 SGHNT and CDR2 YYREEE (reference sequence). The CDR3 nucleotides are TGTGCCAGCAGCTTTACTAAGAACACCGGGGAGCTGTTTTTT. This codes for CASSFTKNTGELFF.

The chain employs TRBV9 and TRBJ1-2, with D perhaps matching TRBD1 (6 bases). The CDR3 covers 13 residues. V gave up 7 bases and J gave up 4 bases, with 14 bases separating them. CDR1 and CDR2 from the germline V gene are SGDLS and YYNGEE. CDR3 loop: CASGNRETYGYTF. DNA for the CDR3: TGTGCCAGCGGCAACAGGGAGACCTATGGCTACACCTTC.

The J gene is TRBJ2-7, the V gene TRBV2; 12 bases line up with TRBD2. V was clipped by 6 bases and J by 5 bases; unmatched bases: 2. The CDR3 length is 13 residues. Germline CDR1 is SNHLY and CDR2 is FYNNEI. CDR3 DNA: TGTGCCAGCAGGACTAGCGGGAGTCACGAGCAGTACTTC. Protein: CASRTSGSHEQYF.

The rearrangement joins TRBV28 to TRBJ1-2; D gene uncertain. This CDR3 is 13 amino acids long. V was shortened by 6 bases and J by 4 bases, with 12 bases between the two germline ends. Germline V CDR1 and CDR2: MDHEN, SYDVKM. The CDR3 DNA sequence: TGTGCCAGCAGCCCCACTCGGGCCTATGGCTACACCTTC. Translated, it gives CASSPTRAYGYTF.

The chain joins TRBV24-1 to TRBJ1-2, with unresolved D. The CDR3 is 11 amino acids. Germline values: CDR1 KGHDR, CDR2 SFDVKD. The V and J ends lost 5 bases and 5 bases respectively, with 5 bases between them. This chain's CDR3 is CATSVGYGYTF. For the CDR3, the DNA is TGTGCCACCAGTGTGGGGTATGGCTACACCTTC.

This clone showed up just a few times. The J gene is TRBJ1-4, the V gene TRBV5-1, with TRBD1 matching 10 bases. The CDR3 covers 14 residues. The junction had 4 bases not matched to a gene; V was cut back by 5 bases and J by 6 bases. The germline V gene has CDR1 SGHRS and CDR2 YFSETQ. CDR3 in DNA: TGCGCCAGCAGACCCGGGACAGGGGATGAAAAACTGTTTTTT. Its translation: CASRPGTGDEKLFF.

The rearrangement uses TRBV5-5 and TRBJ1-4; TRBD1 might be the D (6 bases). V lost 1 base and J 6 bases, leaving 13 bases between the germline ends. CDR1 and CDR2 from the germline V gene are SGHKS and YYEKEE (reference sequence). The CDR3 extends over 15 amino acids. The CDR3 here is CASSLFGTKDEKLFF. CDR3 coding DNA: TGTGCCAGCAGCTTGTTTGGGACAAAAGATGAAAAACTGTTTTTT.

This rearrangement joins TRBV6-2 or TRBV6-3 to TRBJ2-3, with 10 nucleotides matching TRBD2. Unmatched junction bases numbered 9, after V lost 3 bases and J lost 0 bases. From germline, CDR1 is MNHEY and CDR2 SVGEGT. The CDR3 totals 18 residues. The chain's CDR3 is CASSYLAGAGSSTDTQYF. The DNA for the CDR3 is TGTGCCAGCAGTTATCTAGCGGGGGCGGGTTCGAGCACAGATACGCAGTATTTT.

V is TRBV7-9 and J is TRBJ1-1, with 10 bases fitting TRBD1. The CDR3 is 15 amino acids. V was pared by 4 bases and J by 11 bases, with 13 bases of the junction left unmatched. CDR1 SEHNR and CDR2 FQNEAQ come from the germline V gene (reference sequence). CDR3: CASSSGQGDVVSAFF. CDR3 coding DNA: TGTGCCAGCAGCTCCGGACAGGGGGATGTCGTATCGGCTTTCTTT.

This chain uses TRBV3-1 (or the pseudogene TRBV3-2) with TRBJ1-1; tentatively, D is TRBD1 (5 bases). This CDR3 region has 15 residues. Germline V CDR1 and CDR2: LGHDT, YNNKEL (reference sequence). V lost 1 base and J 1 base, leaving 10 bases between the germline ends. The CDR3 loop is CASSQGWGENTEAFF. The CDR3 DNA reads as TGTGCCAGCAGCCAAGGGTGGGGGGAGAACACTGAAGCTTTCTTT.

The chain couples TRBV19 to TRBJ1-5; perhaps TRBD1 as D (5 bases). The CDR3 spans 15 residues. Per germline, CDR1 LNHDA and CDR2 SQIVND (reference sequence). Trimming took off 8 bases at V and 1 base at J, with 15 bases between the two ends. As DNA, the CDR3 is TGTGCCAGTCGCCTCAAGGGGAAGAGCAATCAGCCCCAGCATTTT. Amino acids: CASRLKGKSNQPQHF.

The chain uses TRBV5-1 and TRBJ2-7; 9 bases agree with TRBD2. The CDR3 has 16 amino acids. Trimming cost V 4 bases and J 3 bases; bases outside gene matches: 11. Looked up from germline, CDR1 is SGHRS and CDR2 is YFSETQ. CDR3 region: CASSGRIAGVDYEQYF. For the CDR3, the DNA is TGCGCCAGCAGCGGCCGGATAGCGGGAGTCGACTACGAGCAGTACTTC.

This chain joins TRBV11-2 and TRBJ1-1, with a possible D match to TRBD1 (5 bases). This CDR3 comprises 15 residues. Germline V CDR1 and CDR2: SGHAT, FQNNGV. V lost 5 bases and J lost 7, with 20 bases in between. DNA of the CDR3: TGTGCCAGCAGCCGAGGGTGGGGCGGACCTATTGAAGCTTTCTTT. Its protein product is CASSRGWGGPIEAFF. Full variable domain (rest looked up from reference TRBV11-2 and TRBJ1-1): EAGVAQSPRYKIIEKRQSVAFWCNPISGHATLYWYQQILGQGPKLLIQFQNNGVVDDSQLPKDRFSAERLKGVDSTLKIQPAKLEDSAVYLCASSRGWGGPIEAFFGQGTRLTVV.

The chain recombines TRBV11-3 with TRBJ2-3; 8 bases line up with TRBD2. This CDR3 is 15 amino acids long. The germline V gene has CDR1 SGHNT and CDR2 YENEEA. J lost 3 bases, V lost 0 bases, and 2 bases had no gene match. The DNA of the CDR3 is TGTGCCAGCAGCTTAGATGCGGGAGGTACAGATACGCAGTATTTT. This encodes CASSLDAGGTDTQYF.